This TCR beta chain was sequenced for a study of regulatory T cells in long-lasting Graves disease. Findings of the study overall: Favoring TRBV28, TRBJ1-2 and TRBJ2-5 was a feature seen in persistent disease. Accuracy may have been reduced by the small sample size.

This clonotype has ten or more counts. Its antigen remains unidentified. Regarding time point: newly diagnosed GD, antithyroid drugs for less than 3 months. The TCR library was made from RNA that had been extracted from PBMCs in TRIzol. EDTA tubes were used for drawing around 8.2 milliliters of peripheral blood. The CDR3 is 11 amino acids. Per the germline V gene, CDR1 is SNHLY and CDR2 is FYNNEI. Between the trimmed V and J ends, which lost 8 bases and 7 bases, there was a span of 9 bases. Both iRepertoire HTBI primers and Arm-PCR of CDR3 regions were used to build the TCR beta libraries. MiXCR was run by TCRdb on the multiplex PCR reads, yielding one entry per CDR3 protein. The table records 200,000 to 250,000 distinct CDR3 sequences, around 20% of them present only once.

The receptor was derived from a female donor with Graves disease. The material sequenced was peripheral blood mononuclear cells (PBMCs), taken at new diagnosis, from a patient treated with antithyroid drugs. The V gene is TRBV2, the J gene TRBJ2-1; D not resolved. For the CDR3, the DNA is TGTGCCAGCTGCTTGCATAATGAGCAGTTCTTC. Protein product: CASCLHNEQFF.